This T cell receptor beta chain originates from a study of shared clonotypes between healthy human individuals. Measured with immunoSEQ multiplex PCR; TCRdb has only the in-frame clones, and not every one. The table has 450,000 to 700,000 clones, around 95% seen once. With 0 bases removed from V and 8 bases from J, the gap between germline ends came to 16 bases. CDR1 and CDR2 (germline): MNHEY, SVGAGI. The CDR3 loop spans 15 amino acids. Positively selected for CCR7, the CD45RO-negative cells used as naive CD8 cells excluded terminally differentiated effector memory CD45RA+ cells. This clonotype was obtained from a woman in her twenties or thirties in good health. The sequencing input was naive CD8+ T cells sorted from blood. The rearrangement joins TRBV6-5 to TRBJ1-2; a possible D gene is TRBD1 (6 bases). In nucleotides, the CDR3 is TGTGCCAGCAGTTACTCTTCGGGGGCAGGTCGAGGCTACACCTTC. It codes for CASSYSSGAGRGYTF.